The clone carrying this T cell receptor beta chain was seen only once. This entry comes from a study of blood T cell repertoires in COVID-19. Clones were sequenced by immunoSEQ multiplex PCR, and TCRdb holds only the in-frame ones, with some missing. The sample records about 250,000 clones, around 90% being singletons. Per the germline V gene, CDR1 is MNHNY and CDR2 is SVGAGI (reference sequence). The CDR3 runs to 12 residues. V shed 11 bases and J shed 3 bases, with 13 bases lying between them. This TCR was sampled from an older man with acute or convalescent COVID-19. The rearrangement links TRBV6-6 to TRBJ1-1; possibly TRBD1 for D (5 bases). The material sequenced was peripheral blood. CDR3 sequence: CAAGVRDTEAFF. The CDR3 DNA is TGTGCCGCGGGGGTTAGGGACACTGAAGCTTTCTTT.